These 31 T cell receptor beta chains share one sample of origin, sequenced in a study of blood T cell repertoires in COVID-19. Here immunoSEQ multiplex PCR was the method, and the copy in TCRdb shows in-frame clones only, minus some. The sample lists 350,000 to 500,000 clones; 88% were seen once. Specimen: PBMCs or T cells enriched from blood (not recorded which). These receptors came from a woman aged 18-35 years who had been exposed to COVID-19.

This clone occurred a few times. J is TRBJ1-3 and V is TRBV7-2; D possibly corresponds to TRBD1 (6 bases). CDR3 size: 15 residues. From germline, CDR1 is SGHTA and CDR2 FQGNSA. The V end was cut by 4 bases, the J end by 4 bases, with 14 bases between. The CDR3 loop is CASSSLGAQGNTIYF. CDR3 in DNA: TGTGCCAGCAGCTCCCTGGGGGCGCAAGGAAACACCATATATTTT. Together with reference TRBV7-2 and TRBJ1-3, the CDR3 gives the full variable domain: GAGVSQSPSNKVTEKGKDVELRCDPISGHTALYWYRQSLGQGLEFLIYFQGNSAPDKSGLPSDRFSAERTGGSVSTLTIQRTQQEDSAVYLCASSSLGAQGNTIYFGEGSWLTVV.

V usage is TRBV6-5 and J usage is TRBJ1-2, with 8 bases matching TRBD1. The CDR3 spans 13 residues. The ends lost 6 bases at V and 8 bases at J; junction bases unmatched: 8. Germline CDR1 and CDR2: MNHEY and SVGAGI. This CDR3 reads CASRKTGAFGYTF. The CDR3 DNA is TGTGCCAGCAGAAAGACAGGGGCTTTCGGCTACACCTTC.

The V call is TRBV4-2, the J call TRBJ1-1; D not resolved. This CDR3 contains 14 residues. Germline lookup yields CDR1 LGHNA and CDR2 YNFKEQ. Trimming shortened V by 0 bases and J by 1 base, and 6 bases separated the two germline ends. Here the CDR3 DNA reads TGTGCCAGCAGCCAAGATCTAGGGAACACTGAAGCTTTCTTT. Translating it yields CASSQDLGNTEAFF.

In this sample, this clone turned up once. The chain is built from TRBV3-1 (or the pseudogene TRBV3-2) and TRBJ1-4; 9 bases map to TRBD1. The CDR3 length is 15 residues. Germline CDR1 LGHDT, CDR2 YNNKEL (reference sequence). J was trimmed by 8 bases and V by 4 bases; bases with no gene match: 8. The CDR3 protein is CASSPTGGWGEKLFF. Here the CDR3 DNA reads TGTGCCAGCAGCCCCACAGGGGGCTGGGGGGAAAAACTGTTTTTT.

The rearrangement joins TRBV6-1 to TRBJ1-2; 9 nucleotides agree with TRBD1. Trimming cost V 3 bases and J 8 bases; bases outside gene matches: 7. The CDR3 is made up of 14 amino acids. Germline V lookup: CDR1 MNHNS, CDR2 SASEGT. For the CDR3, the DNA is TGTGCCAGCAGTGATTTACAGGGGGCGCGCGGCTACACCTTC. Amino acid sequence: CASSDLQGARGYTF.

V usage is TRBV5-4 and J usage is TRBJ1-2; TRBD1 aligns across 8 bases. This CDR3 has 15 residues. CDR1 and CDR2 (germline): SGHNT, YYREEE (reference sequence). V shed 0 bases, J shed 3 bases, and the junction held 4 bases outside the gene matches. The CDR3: CASSLEGQAYYGYTF. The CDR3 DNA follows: TGTGCCAGCAGCTTGGAGGGACAGGCTTACTATGGCTACACCTTC.

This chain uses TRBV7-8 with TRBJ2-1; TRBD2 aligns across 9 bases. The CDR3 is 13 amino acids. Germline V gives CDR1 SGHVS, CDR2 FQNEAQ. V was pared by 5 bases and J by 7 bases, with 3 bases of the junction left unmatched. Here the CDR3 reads CASSQAGGNEQFF. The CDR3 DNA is TGTGCCAGCAGCCAAGCGGGGGGAAATGAGCAGTTCTTC.

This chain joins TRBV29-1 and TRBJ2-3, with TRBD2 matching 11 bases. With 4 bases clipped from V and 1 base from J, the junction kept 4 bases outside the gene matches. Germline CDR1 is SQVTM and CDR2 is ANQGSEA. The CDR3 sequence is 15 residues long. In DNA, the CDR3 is TGCAGCGTTGGGGTTAGCGGGGGGGGCACAGATACGCAGTATTTT. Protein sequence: CSVGVSGGGTDTQYF.

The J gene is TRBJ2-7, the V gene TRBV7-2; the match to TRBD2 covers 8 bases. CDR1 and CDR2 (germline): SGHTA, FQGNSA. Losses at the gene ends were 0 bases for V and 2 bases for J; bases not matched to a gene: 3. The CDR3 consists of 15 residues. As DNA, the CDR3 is TGTGCCAGCAGCTTAGCGGCGGGAGGAGCCTACGAGCAGTACTTC. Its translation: CASSLAAGGAYEQYF.

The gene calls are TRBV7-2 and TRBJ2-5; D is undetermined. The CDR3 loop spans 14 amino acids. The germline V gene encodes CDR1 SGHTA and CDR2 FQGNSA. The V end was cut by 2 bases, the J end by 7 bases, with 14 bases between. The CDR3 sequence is CASSLNAPRGTQYF. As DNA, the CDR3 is TGTGCCAGCAGCTTAAATGCGCCCCGTGGGACCCAGTACTTC.

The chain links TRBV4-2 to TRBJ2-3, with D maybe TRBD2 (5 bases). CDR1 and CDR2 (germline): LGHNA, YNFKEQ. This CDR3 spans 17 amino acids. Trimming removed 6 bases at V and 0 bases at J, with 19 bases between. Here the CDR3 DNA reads TGTGCCAGCAGGAGAGAGCGGACGGGAACTAGCACAGATACGCAGTATTTT. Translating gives CASRRERTGTSTDTQYF.

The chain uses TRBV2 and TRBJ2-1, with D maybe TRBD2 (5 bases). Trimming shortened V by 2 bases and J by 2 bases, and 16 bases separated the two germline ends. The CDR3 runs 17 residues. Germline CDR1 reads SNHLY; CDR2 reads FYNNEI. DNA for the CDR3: TGTGCCAGCAGTGAACCATCTACTAGTATCGCCTACAATGAGCAGTTCTTC. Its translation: CASSEPSTSIAYNEQFF.

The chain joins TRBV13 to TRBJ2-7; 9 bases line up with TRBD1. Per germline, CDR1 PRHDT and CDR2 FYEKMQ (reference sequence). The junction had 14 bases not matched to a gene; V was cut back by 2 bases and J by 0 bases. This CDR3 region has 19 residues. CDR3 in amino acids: CASSLMRDRVKPSSYEQYF. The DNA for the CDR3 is TGTGCCAGCAGCTTAATGCGGGACAGGGTTAAGCCGAGCTCCTACGAGCAGTACTTC.

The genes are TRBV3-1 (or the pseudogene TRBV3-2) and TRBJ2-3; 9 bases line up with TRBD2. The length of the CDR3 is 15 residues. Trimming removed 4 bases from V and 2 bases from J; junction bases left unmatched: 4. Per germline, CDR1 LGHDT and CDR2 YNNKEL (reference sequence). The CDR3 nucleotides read TGTGCCAGCAGCCCGGGGACTAGCCCCACAGATACGCAGTATTTT. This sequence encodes CASSPGTSPTDTQYF.

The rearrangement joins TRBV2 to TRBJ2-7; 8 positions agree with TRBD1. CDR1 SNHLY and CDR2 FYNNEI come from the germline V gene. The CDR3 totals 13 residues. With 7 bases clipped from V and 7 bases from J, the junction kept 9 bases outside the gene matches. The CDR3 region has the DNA TGTGCCAGCATTGAGCAGGGGGCGGGAGAGCAGTACTTC. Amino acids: CASIEQGAGEQYF.

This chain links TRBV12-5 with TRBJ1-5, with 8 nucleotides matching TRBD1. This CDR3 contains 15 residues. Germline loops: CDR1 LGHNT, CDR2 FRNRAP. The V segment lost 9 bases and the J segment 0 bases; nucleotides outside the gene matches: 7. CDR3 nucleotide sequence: TGTGCTAGCTCAGGGGGCAATCATAGCAATCAGCCCCAGCATTTT. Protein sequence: CASSGGNHSNQPQHF.

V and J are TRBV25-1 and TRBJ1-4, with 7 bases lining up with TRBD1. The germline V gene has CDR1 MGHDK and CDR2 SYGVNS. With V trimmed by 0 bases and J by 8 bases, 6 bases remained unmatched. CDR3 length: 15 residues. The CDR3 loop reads CASSEYGGGGEKLFF. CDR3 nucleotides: TGTGCCAGCAGTGAATACGGAGGGGGCGGAGAAAAACTGTTTTTT.

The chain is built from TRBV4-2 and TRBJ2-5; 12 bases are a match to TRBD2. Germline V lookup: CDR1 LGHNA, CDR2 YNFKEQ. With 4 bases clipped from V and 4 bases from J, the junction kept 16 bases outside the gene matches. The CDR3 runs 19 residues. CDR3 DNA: TGTGCCAGCAGCCGGCGATGGACTAGCGGGGAGACGGTGGGAGAGACCCAGTACTTC. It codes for CASSRRWTSGETVGETQYF.

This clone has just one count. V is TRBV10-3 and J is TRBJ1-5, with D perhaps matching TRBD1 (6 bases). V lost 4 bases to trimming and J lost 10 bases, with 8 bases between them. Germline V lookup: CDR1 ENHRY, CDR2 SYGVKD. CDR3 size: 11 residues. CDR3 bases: TGTGCCATCAGTGGGGGACAACCCCAGCATTTT. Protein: CAISGGQPQHF.

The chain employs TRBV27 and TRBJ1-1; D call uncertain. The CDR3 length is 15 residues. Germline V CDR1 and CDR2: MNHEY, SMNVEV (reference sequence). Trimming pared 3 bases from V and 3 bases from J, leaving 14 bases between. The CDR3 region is CASSLTGTGYTEAFF. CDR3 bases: TGTGCCAGCAGTTTGACGGGTACGGGGTACACTGAAGCTTTCTTT.

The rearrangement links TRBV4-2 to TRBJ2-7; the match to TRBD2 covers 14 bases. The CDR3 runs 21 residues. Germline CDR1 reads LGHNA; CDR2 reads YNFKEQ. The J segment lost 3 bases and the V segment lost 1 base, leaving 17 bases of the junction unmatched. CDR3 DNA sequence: TGTGCCAGCAGCCAAGGCCCGACTAGCGGGGGGGCCTTTCAGACGATCTACGAGCAGTACTTC. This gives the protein CASSQGPTSGGAFQTIYEQYF.

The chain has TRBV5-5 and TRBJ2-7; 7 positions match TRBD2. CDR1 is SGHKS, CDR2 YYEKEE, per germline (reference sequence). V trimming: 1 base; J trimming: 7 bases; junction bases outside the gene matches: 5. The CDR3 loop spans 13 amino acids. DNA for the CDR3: TGTGCCAGCAGCTTGATCGAAGCGGGGGAGCAGTACTTC. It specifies CASSLIEAGEQYF.

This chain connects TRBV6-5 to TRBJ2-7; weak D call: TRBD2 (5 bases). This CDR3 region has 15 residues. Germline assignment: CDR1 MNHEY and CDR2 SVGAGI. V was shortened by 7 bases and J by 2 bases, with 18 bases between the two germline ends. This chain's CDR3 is CASTLFGNSPYEQYF. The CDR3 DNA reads TGTGCCAGCACCCTATTCGGGAACAGCCCCTACGAGCAGTACTTC.

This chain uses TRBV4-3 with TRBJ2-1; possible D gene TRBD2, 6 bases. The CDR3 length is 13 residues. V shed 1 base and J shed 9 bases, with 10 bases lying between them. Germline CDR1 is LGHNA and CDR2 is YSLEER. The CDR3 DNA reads TGCGCCAGCAGCCAAGGGCGGGGTACTGAGCAGTTCTTC. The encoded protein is CASSQGRGTEQFF.

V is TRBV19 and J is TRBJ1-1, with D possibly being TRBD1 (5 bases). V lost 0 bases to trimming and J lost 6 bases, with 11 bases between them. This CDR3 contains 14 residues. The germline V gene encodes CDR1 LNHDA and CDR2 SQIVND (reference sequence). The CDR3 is CASSIDRGGSEAFF. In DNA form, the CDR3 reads TGTGCCAGTAGTATAGATAGGGGCGGATCTGAAGCTTTCTTT.

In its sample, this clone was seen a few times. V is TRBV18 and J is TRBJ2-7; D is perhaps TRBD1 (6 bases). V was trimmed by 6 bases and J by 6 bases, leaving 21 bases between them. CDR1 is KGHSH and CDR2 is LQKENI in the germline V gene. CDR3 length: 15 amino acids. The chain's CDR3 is CASSGRTVEMSEQYF. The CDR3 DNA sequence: TGTGCCAGCTCGGGAAGGACAGTTGAAATGTCCGAGCAGTACTTC.

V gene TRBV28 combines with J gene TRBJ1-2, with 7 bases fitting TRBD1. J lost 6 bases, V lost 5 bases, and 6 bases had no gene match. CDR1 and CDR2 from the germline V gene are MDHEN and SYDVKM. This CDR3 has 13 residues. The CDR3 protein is CASSPDRVDGYTF. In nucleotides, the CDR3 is TGTGCCAGCAGTCCTGACAGGGTGGATGGCTACACCTTC.

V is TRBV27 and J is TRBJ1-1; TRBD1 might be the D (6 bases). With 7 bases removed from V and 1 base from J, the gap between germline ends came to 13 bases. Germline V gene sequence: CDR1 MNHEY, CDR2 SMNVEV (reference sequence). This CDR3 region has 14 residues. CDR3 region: CASTPRGGNTEAFF. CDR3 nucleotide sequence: TGTGCCAGCACCCCGAGGGGGGGGAACACTGAAGCTTTCTTT.

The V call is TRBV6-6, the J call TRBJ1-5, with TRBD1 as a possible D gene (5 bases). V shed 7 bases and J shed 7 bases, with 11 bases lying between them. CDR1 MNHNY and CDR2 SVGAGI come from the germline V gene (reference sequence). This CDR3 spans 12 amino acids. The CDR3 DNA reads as TGTGCCAGCACGGTACGGGGGCAGCCCCAGCATTTT. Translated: CASTVRGQPQHF.

The CDR3 DNA follows: TGTGCCAGCAGCAGGGGGATCAATCAGCCCCAGCATTTT. It encodes CASSRGINQPQHF. V is TRBV9 and J is TRBJ1-5; a weak D match, TRBD1 (6 bases). Germline assignment: CDR1 SGDLS and CDR2 YYNGEE. V was trimmed by 4 bases and J by 3 bases, leaving 8 bases between them. This CDR3 has 13 amino acids.

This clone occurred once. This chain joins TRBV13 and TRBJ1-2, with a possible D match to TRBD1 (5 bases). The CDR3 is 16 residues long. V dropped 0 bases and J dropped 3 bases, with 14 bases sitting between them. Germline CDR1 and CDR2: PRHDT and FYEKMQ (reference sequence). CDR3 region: CASSLGQLGRDYGYTF. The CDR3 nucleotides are TGTGCCAGCAGCTTAGGGCAGTTGGGCAGGGACTATGGCTACACCTTC.